These 32 T cell receptor beta chains were all obtained from the same sample, sequenced in a study of T cell changes during pregnancy in multiple sclerosis. This table comes from immunoSEQ multiplex PCR, and its TCRdb copy is limited to in-frame clones, with some not included. The table includes some 23,000 clones, approximately 89% detected once. Sequenced material: CD8+ T cells from peripheral blood mononuclear cells, taken in the first trimester of pregnancy. The receptors here all came from a female donor in good health, enrolled as a control in a pregnancy study.

The V call is TRBV25-1, the J call TRBJ2-5, with 10 bases lining up with TRBD1. V shed 2 bases and J 5 bases; nucleotides not matched to a gene: 2. Germline assignment: CDR1 MGHDK and CDR2 SYGVNS. The CDR3 spans 14 residues. Here the CDR3 reads CASSERDRGETQYF. CDR3 DNA: TGTGCCAGCAGTGAACGGGACAGGGGCGAGACCCAGTACTTC.

This clone was picked up a small number of times. The V and J genes are TRBV4-3 and TRBJ2-3; the match to TRBD1 covers 9 bases. V gave up 4 bases and J gave up 4 bases; unmatched junction bases: 9. The CDR3 length is 16 residues. From germline, CDR1 is LGHNA and CDR2 YSLEER. CDR3 DNA: TGCGCCAGCAGCCCGAGCGGGACAGGGACCCCAGATACGCAGTATTTT. This codes for CASSPSGTGTPDTQYF.

The chain couples TRBV9 to TRBJ2-1; TRBD2 matches at 9 bases. J lost 3 bases, V lost 2 bases, and 9 bases had no gene match. The germline CDR1 and CDR2 sequences are SGDLS and YYNGEE. This CDR3 comprises 17 residues. The CDR3 DNA sequence: TGTGCCAGCAGCGTTCGTATAGCGGGAGAGGTCTACAATGAGCAGTTCTTC. Encoded protein: CASSVRIAGEVYNEQFF. Full variable domain (remainder filled in from reference TRBV9 and TRBJ2-1): DSGVTQTPKHLITATGQRVTLRCSPRSGDLSVYWYQQSLDQGLQFLIQYYNGEERAKGNILERFSAQQFPDLHSELNLSSLELGDSALYFCASSVRIAGEVYNEQFFGPGTRLTVL.

This rearrangement joins TRBV11-2 to TRBJ1-3; D not resolved. The CDR3 has 13 amino acids. Germline V gives CDR1 SGHAT, CDR2 FQNNGV. V lost 2 bases and J 4 bases, leaving 6 bases between the germline ends. The DNA of the CDR3 is TGTGCCAGCAGCTTACACTCCGGAAACACCATATATTTT. It translates to CASSLHSGNTIYF.

CDR3 residues: CAWEQVEAGYTF. The CDR3 bases are TGTGCCTGGGAACAGGTTGAGGCTGGCTACACCTTC. The rearrangement uses TRBV30 and TRBJ1-2; possibly TRBD1 for D (5 bases). Germline CDR1 and CDR2: GTSNPN and SVGIG (reference sequence). This CDR3 contains 12 residues. V was pared by 5 bases and J by 7 bases, with 14 bases between.

The rearrangement uses TRBV6-1 and TRBJ1-2, with unresolved D. The CDR3 covers 11 residues. Between the trimmed V and J ends, which lost 4 bases and 5 bases, there was a span of 5 bases. CDR1 is MNHNS, CDR2 SASEGT, per germline. The CDR3 spells CASSAGYGYTF. CDR3 nucleotide sequence: TGTGCCAGCAGTGCGGGATATGGCTACACCTTC.

The chain uses TRBV7-9 and TRBJ2-7; D is perhaps TRBD1 (6 bases). CDR1 and CDR2 (germline): SEHNR, FQNEAQ (reference sequence). The length of the CDR3 is 15 residues. The ends were cut back, 5 bases at V and 7 bases at J, with 21 bases in the middle. The CDR3 loop reads CASSPRDTGTGEQYF. CDR3 coding DNA: TGTGCCAGCAGCCCCCGGGACACAGGGACGGGGGAGCAGTACTTC.

The chain uses TRBV9 and TRBJ2-1; 10 bases map to TRBD2. The CDR3 sequence is 14 residues long. V dropped 4 bases and J dropped 6; count of bases not matched to a gene: 4. Germline V CDR1 and CDR2: SGDLS, YYNGEE. As DNA, the CDR3 is TGTGCCAGCAGCTTAGCGGGGGGATTCAATGAGCAGTTCTTC. This encodes CASSLAGGFNEQFF.

The chain links TRBV11-2 to TRBJ2-1; 9 bases line up with TRBD1. The CDR3 is made up of 17 amino acids. The germline gives CDR1 SGHAT, CDR2 FQNNGV. V was clipped by 2 bases and J by 8 bases; unmatched bases: 13. CDR3 amino acids: CASSLSPLGQGFDEQFF. The CDR3 DNA reads TGTGCCAGCAGCTTAAGCCCCCTCGGACAGGGGTTTGATGAGCAGTTCTTC.

The V call is TRBV15, the J call TRBJ2-1; 8 bases match TRBD2. This CDR3 has 16 residues. Per the germline V gene, CDR1 is LNHNV and CDR2 is YYDKDF (reference sequence). The trim removed 3 bases at V and 3 bases at J, leaving 7 bases unmatched. In nucleotides, the CDR3 is TGTGCCACCAGCAGGTCAGCGGGAGAATACTACAATGAGCAGTTCTTC. Protein product: CATSRSAGEYYNEQFF.

This clone was seen more than once but under ten times. This chain uses TRBV6-1 with TRBJ1-6, with 9 nucleotides matching TRBD1. CDR3 length: 16 residues. Germline assignment: CDR1 MNHNS and CDR2 SASEGT. The V and J ends lost 3 bases and 11 bases, in that order; junction bases with no gene match: 11. CDR3 residues: CASSDFRDRDSAPLHF. CDR3 bases: TGTGCCAGCAGTGACTTTCGGGACAGGGATTCGGCACCCCTCCACTTT.

The CDR3 DNA sequence: TGTGCCAGCTCACCACTTGGACAGGTCGGGTCCGAGCAGTACTTC. Residues: CASSPLGQVGSEQYF. The chain carries TRBV18 and TRBJ2-7; 7 positions match TRBD1. In germline, CDR1 is KGHSH, CDR2 LQKENI. The CDR3 runs 15 residues. The junction had 9 bases not matched to a gene; V was cut back by 1 base and J by 6 bases. Together with reference TRBV18 and TRBJ2-7, the CDR3 gives the full variable domain: NAGVMQNPRHLVRRRGQEARLRCSPMKGHSHVYWYRQLPEEGLKFMVYLQKENIIDESGMPKERFSAEFPKEGPSILRIQQVVRGDSAAYFCASSPLGQVGSEQYFGPGTRLTVT.

DNA for the CDR3: TGTGCCAGCACCTGGACTGTCAGCACCGGGGAGCTGTTTTTT. It is translated as CASTWTVSTGELFF. This rearrangement joins TRBV4-2 to TRBJ2-2, with D possibly matching TRBD2 (5 bases). Trimming removed 7 bases from V and 4 bases from J, with 13 bases in between. This CDR3 has 14 residues. Germline V gives CDR1 LGHNA, CDR2 YNFKEQ.

The chain links TRBV19 to TRBJ1-1; 7 bases line up with TRBD1. The CDR3 extends over 14 amino acids. V lost 6 bases, J lost 4 bases, and 8 bases stayed unmatched. The germline V gene has CDR1 LNHDA and CDR2 SQIVND (reference sequence). The CDR3 DNA follows: TGTGCCAGTAGGCTGACAGGGCGGAGCACTGAAGCTTTCTTT. As protein: CASRLTGRSTEAFF.

This chain connects TRBV29-1 to TRBJ2-1; no clear D gene. The CDR3 spans 11 residues. Trimming stripped 2 bases from V and 6 bases from J, with 5 bases between. Germline CDR1 SQVTM, CDR2 ANQGSEA. The CDR3 spells CSVEYVNEQFF. CDR3 nucleotides: TGCAGCGTTGAATATGTCAATGAGCAGTTCTTC.

CDR3 sequence reads: CASSFEGSYEQYF. The CDR3 region has the DNA TGTGCCAGCAGCTTCGAGGGCTCCTACGAGCAGTACTTC. The rearrangement links TRBV7-8 to TRBJ2-7, with a tentative D call TRBD2 (5 bases). Trimming cost V 3 bases and J 0 bases, with 6 bases left between them. CDR3 length: 13 amino acids. The V gene's germline CDR1 is SGHVS and CDR2 FQNEAQ.

This sequence joins TRBV7-9 and TRBJ1-2; TRBD1 agrees at 12 bases. This CDR3 spans 16 amino acids. Germline trimming cut 3 bases from V and 4 bases from J; bases unmatched to any gene: 6. From germline, CDR1 is SEHNR and CDR2 FQNEAQ (reference sequence). The CDR3 DNA follows: TGTGCCAGCAGCTTGGGGGACAGGGGGCGTTTCTATGGCTACACCTTC. This gives the protein CASSLGDRGRFYGYTF. The full variable domain, completed using reference TRBV7-9 and TRBJ1-2, is DTGVSQNPRHKITKRGQNVTFRCDPISEHNRLYWYRQTLGQGPEFLTYFQNEAQLEKSRLLSDRFSAERPKGSFSTLEIQRTEQGDSAMYLCASSLGDRGRFYGYTFGSGTRLTVV.

This chain links TRBV14 with TRBJ2-7; 8 bases fit TRBD1. Trimming took 4 bases from V and 4 from J; bases not matched to a gene: 6. CDR3 size: 14 residues. CDR1 and CDR2 from the germline V gene are SGHDN and FVKESK. This CDR3 is CASSLGQGGYEQYF. The CDR3 region has the DNA TGTGCCAGCAGCCTCGGACAGGGCGGGTACGAGCAGTACTTC. Together with reference TRBV14 and TRBJ2-7, the CDR3 gives the full variable domain: EAGVTQFPSHSVIEKGQTVTLRCDPISGHDNLYWYRRVMGKEIKFLLHFVKESKQDESGMPNNRFLAERTGGTYSTLKVQPAELEDSGVYFCASSLGQGGYEQYFGPGTRLTVT.

This chain uses TRBV5-1 with TRBJ2-1; D unresolved. This CDR3 contains 16 residues. The germline gives CDR1 SGHRS, CDR2 YFSETQ. With 3 bases removed from V and 0 bases from J, the gap between germline ends came to 13 bases. The CDR3 sequence is CASSSSRVDSYNEQFF. CDR3 DNA sequence: TGCGCCAGCAGCTCTAGTAGAGTAGACTCCTACAATGAGCAGTTCTTC.

This clone was detected only a few times. The J gene is TRBJ2-5, the V gene TRBV28, with a possible D match to TRBD1 (6 bases). Looked up from germline, CDR1 is MDHEN and CDR2 is SYDVKM. V gave up 3 bases and J gave up 5 bases, with 16 bases separating them. This CDR3 region has 15 residues. CDR3 loop: CASSLGAYYRETQYF. CDR3 nucleotides: TGTGCCAGCAGTTTGGGGGCCTATTATCGGGAGACCCAGTACTTC.

There are a few counts of this clone. The V call is TRBV11-1, the J call TRBJ2-7; TRBD1 aligns across 9 bases. The CDR3 loop spans 16 amino acids. After removal of 5 bases from V and 2 bases from J, the junction contained 10 bases not matched to a gene. CDR1 and CDR2 (germline): SGHAT, FQDESV (reference sequence). CDR3: CASSRGQGRYAYEQYF. The CDR3 DNA reads TGTGCCAGCAGCAGGGGACAGGGACGCTACGCCTACGAGCAGTACTTC. The full variable domain, in which reference TRBV11-1 and TRBJ2-7 provide the parts outside the CDR3, is EAEVAQSPRYKITEKSQAVAFWCDPISGHATLYWYRQILGQGPELLVQFQDESVVDDSQLPKDRFSAERLKGVDSTLKIQPAELGDSAMYLCASSRGQGRYAYEQYFGPGTRLTVT.

The chain employs TRBV4-3 and TRBJ1-4; D might be TRBD1 (5 bases). The CDR3 is 15 residues long. V shed 0 bases and J shed 8 bases, with 13 bases lying between them. The germline CDR1 and CDR2 sequences are LGHNA and YSLEER. CDR3 loop: CASSQDRGVGEKLFF. The DNA of the CDR3 is TGCGCCAGCAGCCAAGATCGGGGGGTGGGAGAAAAACTGTTTTTT.

V is TRBV9 and J is TRBJ2-1; D unclear. Germline V gives CDR1 SGDLS, CDR2 YYNGEE. V was trimmed by 3 bases and J by 7 bases, leaving 8 bases between them. The CDR3 contains 12 residues. The CDR3 spells CASSEKSNEQFF. As DNA, the CDR3 is TGTGCCAGCAGCGAGAAGAGTAATGAGCAGTTCTTC. The variable domain in full, with the rest retrieved from reference TRBV9 and TRBJ2-1, is DSGVTQTPKHLITATGQRVTLRCSPRSGDLSVYWYQQSLDQGLQFLIQYYNGEERAKGNILERFSAQQFPDLHSELNLSSLELGDSALYFCASSEKSNEQFFGPGTRLTVL.

A few counts support this clone. CDR3 amino acids: CASSYSVVAHEGGYTF. The CDR3 coding sequence is TGTGCCAGCAGTTACTCGGTAGTTGCCCATGAGGGTGGCTACACCTTC. The rearrangement joins TRBV6-5 to TRBJ1-2; D gene unclear. Germline V gives CDR1 MNHEY, CDR2 SVGAGI. This CDR3 contains 16 residues. V was clipped by 0 bases and J by 7 bases, with 18 bases between them.

This clone was seen a single time. This rearrangement joins TRBV5-1 to TRBJ2-7, with D perhaps TRBD1 (6 bases). The V end was cut by 0 bases, the J end by 3 bases, with 10 bases between. The CDR3 spans 14 residues. Germline CDR1 SGHRS, CDR2 YFSETQ. The CDR3 coding sequence is TGCGCCAGCAGCTTGGGTGGGGGCTTCTACGAGCAGTACTTC. As protein: CASSLGGGFYEQYF.

V and J are TRBV10-3 and TRBJ2-3, with TRBD2 identical over 8 bases. After removal of 10 bases from V and 2 bases from J, the junction contained 5 bases not matched to a gene. In germline, CDR1 is ENHRY, CDR2 SYGVKD. The CDR3 spans 13 residues. The DNA for the CDR3 is TGTGCCACCGGGGGGGACTACACAGATACGCAGTATTTT. This gives the protein CATGGDYTDTQYF.

V usage is TRBV5-1 and J usage is TRBJ2-2, with 7 bases aligning to TRBD2. Germline V gives CDR1 SGHRS, CDR2 YFSETQ. This CDR3 has 17 residues. V trimming: 0 bases; J trimming: 4 bases; junction bases outside the gene matches: 9. Here the CDR3 DNA reads TGCGCCAGCAGCTTGGAGGCGGGGGATTGGGGCACCGGGGAGCTGTTTTTT. It codes for CASSLEAGDWGTGELFF.

This clone was counted only a few times. V gene TRBV28 combines with J gene TRBJ1-2; perhaps TRBD1 as D (6 bases). CDR3 length equals 13 residues. CDR1 is MDHEN, CDR2 SYDVKM, per germline. V was trimmed by 7 bases and J by 4 bases, leaving 13 bases between them. CDR3 in DNA: TGTGCCAGCATCCGACAGGTTGGCTATGGCTACACCTTC. Residues: CASIRQVGYGYTF.

This clone was seen only a few times. This chain joins TRBV6-1 and TRBJ2-3; the match to TRBD2 covers 11 bases. Germline values: CDR1 MNHNS, CDR2 SASEGT. The CDR3 totals 16 residues. The J segment lost 4 bases and the V segment lost 1 base, leaving 4 bases of the junction unmatched. CDR3 region: CASSEVSGGAPDTQYF. The CDR3 DNA sequence: TGTGCCAGCAGTGAAGTTAGCGGGGGGGCCCCAGATACGCAGTATTTT.

The J gene is TRBJ1-6, the V gene TRBV11-2; tentative D call: TRBD1 (5 bases). Germline V gives CDR1 SGHAT, CDR2 FQNNGV. V lost 3 bases, J lost 10 bases, and 16 bases lay in between. CDR3 length equals 15 residues. The CDR3 is CASSFFMAGGSPLHF. CDR3 bases: TGTGCCAGCAGCTTTTTTATGGCGGGGGGATCACCCCTCCACTTT.

V usage is TRBV10-1 and J usage is TRBJ1-2; a weak D match, TRBD1 (5 bases). Trimming took 2 bases from V and 4 from J, leaving 20 bases between them. Germline V lookup: CDR1 WNHNN, CDR2 SYGVQD (reference sequence). This CDR3 comprises 17 residues. The CDR3 region is CASSEPAGTGEGYGYTF. The CDR3 DNA follows: TGCGCCAGCAGTGAGCCTGCCGGTACAGGCGAAGGCTATGGCTACACCTTC.

This clone was seen a handful of times. The chain employs TRBV25-1 and TRBJ2-7; possibly TRBD2 for D (5 bases). Germline assignment: CDR1 MGHDK and CDR2 SYGVNS. V was cut by 1 base and J by 6 bases, with 13 bases left in between. CDR3 length equals 14 residues. The CDR3 region is CASSEWGSAVEQYF. In DNA form, the CDR3 reads TGTGCCAGCAGTGAATGGGGTAGCGCGGTCGAGCAGTACTTC.